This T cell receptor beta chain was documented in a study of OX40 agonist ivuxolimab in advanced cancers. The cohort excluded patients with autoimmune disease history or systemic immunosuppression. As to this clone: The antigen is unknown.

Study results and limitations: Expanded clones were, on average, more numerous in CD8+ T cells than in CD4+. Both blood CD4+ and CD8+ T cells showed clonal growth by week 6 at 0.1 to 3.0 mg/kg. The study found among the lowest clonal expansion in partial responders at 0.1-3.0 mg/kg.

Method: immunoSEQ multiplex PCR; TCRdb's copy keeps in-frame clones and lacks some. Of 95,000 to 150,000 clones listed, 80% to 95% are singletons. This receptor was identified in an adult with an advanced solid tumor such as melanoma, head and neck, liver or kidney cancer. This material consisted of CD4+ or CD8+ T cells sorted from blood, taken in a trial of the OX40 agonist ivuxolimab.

The CDR3, as DNA: TGTGCCAGCAGATCTCGAGGGGGGGCGAACGCTTTCTTT. It translates to CASRSRGGANAFF. This chain connects TRBV6-5 to TRBJ1-1; a possible D gene is TRBD1 (6 bases). Germline V gives CDR1 MNHEY, CDR2 SVGAGI. Trimming stripped 6 bases from V and 11 bases from J, with 19 bases between. The CDR3 sequence is 13 residues long.